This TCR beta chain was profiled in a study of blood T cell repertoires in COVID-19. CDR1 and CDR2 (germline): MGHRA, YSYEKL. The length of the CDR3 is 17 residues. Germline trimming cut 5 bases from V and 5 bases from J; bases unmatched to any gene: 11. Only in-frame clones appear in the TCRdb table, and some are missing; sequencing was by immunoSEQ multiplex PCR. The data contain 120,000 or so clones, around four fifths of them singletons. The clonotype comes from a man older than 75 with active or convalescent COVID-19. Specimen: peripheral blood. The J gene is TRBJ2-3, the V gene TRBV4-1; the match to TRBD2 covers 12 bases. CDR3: CASSFRLAGAPRDTQYF. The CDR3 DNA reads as TGCGCCAGCAGCTTCCGACTAGCGGGGGCCCCTCGAGATACGCAGTATTTT.